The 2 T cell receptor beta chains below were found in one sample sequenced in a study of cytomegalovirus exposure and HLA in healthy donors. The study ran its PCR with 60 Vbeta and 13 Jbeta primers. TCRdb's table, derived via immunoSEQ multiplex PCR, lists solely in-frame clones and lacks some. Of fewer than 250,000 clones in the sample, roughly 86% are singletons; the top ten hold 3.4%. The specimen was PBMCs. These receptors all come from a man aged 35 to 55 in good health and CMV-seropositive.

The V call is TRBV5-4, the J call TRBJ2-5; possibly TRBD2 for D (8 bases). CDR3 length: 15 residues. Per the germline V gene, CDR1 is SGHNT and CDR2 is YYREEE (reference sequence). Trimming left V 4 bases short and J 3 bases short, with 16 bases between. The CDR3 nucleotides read TGTGCCAGCAGCAAGGGACTAGGGGGCGAAGAGACCCAGTACTTC. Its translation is CASSKGLGGEETQYF.

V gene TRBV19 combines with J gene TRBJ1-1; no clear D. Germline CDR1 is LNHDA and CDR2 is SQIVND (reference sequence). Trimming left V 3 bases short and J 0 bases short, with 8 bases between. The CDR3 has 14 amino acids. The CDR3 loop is CASSIPRLNTEAFF. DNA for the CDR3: TGTGCCAGTAGTATCCCCAGGCTGAACACTGAAGCTTTCTTT.